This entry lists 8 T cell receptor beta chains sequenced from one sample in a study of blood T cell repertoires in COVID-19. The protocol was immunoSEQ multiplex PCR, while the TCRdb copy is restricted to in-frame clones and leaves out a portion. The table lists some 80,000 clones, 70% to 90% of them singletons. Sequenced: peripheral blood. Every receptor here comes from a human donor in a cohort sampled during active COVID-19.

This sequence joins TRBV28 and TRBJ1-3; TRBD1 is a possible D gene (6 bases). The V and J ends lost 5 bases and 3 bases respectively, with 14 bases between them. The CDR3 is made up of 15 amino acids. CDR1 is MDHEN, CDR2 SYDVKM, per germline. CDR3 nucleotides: TGTGCCAGCAGTCGCGGGGGCGCAGATGGAAACACCATATATTTT. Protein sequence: CASSRGGADGNTIYF.

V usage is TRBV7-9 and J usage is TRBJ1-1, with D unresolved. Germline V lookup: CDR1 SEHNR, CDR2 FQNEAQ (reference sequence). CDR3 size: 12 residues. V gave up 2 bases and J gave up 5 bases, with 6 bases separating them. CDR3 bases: TGTGCCAGCAGCTTAATGAGAACTGAAGCTTTCTTT. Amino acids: CASSLMRTEAFF. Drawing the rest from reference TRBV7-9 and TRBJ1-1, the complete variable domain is DTGVSQNPRHKITKRGQNVTFRCDPISEHNRLYWYRQTLGQGPEFLTYFQNEAQLEKSRLLSDRFSAERPKGSFSTLEIQRTEQGDSAMYLCASSLMRTEAFFGQGTRLTVV.

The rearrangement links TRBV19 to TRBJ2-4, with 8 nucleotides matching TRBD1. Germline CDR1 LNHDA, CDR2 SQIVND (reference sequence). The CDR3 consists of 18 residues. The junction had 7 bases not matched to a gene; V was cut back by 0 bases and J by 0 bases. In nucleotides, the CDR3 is TGTGCCAGTAGTATAGACCTCAGGGGGCTAGGAGCCAAAAACATTCAGTACTTC. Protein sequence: CASSIDLRGLGAKNIQYF.

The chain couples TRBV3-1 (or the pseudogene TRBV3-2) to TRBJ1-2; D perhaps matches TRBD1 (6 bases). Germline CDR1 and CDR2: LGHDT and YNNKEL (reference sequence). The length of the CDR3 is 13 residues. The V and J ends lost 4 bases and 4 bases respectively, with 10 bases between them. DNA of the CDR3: TGTGCCAGCAGCCCTGGGGGCGCCTATGGCTACACCTTC. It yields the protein CASSPGGAYGYTF.

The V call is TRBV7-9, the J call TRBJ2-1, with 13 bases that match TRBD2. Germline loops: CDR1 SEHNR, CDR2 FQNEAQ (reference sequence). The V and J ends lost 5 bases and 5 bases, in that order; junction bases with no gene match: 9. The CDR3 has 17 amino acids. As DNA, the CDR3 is TGTGCCAGCAGCCCCGGTATGGGGACTAGCGGGAACAATGAGCAGTTCTTC. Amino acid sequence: CASSPGMGTSGNNEQFF.

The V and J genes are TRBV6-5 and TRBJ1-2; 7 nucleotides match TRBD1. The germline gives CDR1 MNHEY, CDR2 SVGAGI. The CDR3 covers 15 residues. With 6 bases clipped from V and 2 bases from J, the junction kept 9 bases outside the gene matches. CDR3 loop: CASSVTGVTNYGYTF. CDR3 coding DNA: TGTGCCAGCAGCGTTACAGGGGTCACCAACTATGGCTACACCTTC.

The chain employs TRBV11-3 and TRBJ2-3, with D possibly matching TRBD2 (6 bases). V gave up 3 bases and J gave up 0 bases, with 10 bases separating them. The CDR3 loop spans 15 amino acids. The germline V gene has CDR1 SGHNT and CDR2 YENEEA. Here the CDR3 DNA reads TGTGCCAGCAGCTTGAGGCTAGCGAGCACAGATACGCAGTATTTT. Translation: CASSLRLASTDTQYF.

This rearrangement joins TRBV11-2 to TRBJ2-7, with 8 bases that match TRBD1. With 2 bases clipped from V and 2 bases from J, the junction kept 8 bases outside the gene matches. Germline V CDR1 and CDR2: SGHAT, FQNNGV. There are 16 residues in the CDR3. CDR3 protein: CASSLTFGQGAYEQYF. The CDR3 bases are TGTGCCAGCAGCTTAACGTTCGGACAGGGAGCCTACGAGCAGTACTTC.